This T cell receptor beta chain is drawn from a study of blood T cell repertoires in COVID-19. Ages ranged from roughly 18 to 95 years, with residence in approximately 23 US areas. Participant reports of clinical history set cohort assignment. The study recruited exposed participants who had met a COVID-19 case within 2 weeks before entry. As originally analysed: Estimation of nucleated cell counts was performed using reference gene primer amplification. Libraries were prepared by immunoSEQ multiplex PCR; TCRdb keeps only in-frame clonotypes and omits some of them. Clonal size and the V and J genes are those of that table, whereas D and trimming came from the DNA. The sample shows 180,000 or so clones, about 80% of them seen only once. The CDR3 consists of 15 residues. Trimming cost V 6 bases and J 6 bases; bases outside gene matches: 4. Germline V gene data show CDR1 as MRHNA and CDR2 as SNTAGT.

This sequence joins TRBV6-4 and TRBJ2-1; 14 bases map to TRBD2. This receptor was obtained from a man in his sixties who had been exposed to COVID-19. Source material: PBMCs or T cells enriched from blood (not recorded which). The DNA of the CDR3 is TGTGCCAGCAGAGGACTAGCGGGAGGTCCCAATGAGCAGTTCTTC. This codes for CASRGLAGGPNEQFF.